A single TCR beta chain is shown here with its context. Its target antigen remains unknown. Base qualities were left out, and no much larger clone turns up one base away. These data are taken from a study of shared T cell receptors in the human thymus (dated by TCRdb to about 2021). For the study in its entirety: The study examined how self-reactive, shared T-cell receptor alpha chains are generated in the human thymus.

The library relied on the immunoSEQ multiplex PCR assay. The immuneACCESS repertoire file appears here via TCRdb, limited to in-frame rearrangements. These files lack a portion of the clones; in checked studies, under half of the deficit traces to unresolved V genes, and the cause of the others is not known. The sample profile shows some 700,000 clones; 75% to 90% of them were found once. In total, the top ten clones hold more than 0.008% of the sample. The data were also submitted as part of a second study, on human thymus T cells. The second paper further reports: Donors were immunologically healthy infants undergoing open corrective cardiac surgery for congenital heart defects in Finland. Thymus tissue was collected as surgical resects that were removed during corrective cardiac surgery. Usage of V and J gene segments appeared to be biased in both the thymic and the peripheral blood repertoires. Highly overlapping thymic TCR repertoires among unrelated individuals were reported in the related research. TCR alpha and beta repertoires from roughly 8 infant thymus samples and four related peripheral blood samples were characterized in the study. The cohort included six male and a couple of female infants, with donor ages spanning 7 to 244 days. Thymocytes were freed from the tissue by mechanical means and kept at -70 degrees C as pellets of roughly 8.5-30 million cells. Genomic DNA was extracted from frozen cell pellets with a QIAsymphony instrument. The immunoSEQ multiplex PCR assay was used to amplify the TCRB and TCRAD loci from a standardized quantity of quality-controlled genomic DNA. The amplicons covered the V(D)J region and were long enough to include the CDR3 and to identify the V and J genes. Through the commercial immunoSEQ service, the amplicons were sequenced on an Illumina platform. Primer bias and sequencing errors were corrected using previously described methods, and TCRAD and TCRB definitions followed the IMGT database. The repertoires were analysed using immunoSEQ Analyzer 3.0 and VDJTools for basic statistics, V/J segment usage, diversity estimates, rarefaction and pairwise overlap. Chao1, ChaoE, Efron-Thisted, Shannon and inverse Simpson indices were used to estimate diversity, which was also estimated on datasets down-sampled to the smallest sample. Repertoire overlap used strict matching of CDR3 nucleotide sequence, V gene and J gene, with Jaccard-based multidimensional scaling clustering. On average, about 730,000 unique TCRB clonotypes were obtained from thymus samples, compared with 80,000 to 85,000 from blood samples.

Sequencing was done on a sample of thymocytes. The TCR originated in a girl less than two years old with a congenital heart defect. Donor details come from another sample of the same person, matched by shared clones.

The CDR3 corresponds to CASSLMTGGNSPLHF. The bases are TGTGCCAGTAGCTTAATGACAGGGGGTAATTCACCCCTCCACTTT. The rearranged chain carries TRBV19 and TRBJ1-6, with 9 central nucleotides matching TRBD1. CDR1 and CDR2 are read off the germline V gene (reference sequence) as LNHDA and SQIVND. Reading from cysteine to phenylalanine, the CDR3 counts 15 amino acids. Only the CDR3 region is kept as DNA, spanning 45 bases read in frame from base 1. V lost 6 bases and J lost 6 bases, and the count of bases not matched to a germline gene is 6.